A selection of T cell receptor beta chains follows, all from one sample in a study of T cells in tumors after PD-1 blockade. Profiling relied on immunoSEQ multiplex PCR, and the TCRdb table lists in-frame clones only, not all of them. Among 45,000 or so clones listed, 65% to 80% were seen once. This specimen consisted of PBMCs, obtained before anti-PD-1 therapy. The receptors shown here come from a human donor with advanced basal cell or squamous cell carcinoma (not recorded which). Both conserved end residues are part of each CDR3.

TRBV2,CASRGRTLYEQYF
TRBV5-1,CASSLLGAAGGYTF
TRBV20-1,CSARLAYEQYF
TRBV12-3/TRBV12-4,CASRYGNEQFF
TRBV7-6,CASSLARASTETQYF
TRBV2,CASSDYDRRMVGGYTF
TRBV9,CASSARGLKNQETQYF
TRBV27,CASSFRGTNSPLHF
TRBV6-6,CASSLLNTEAFF
TRBV6-5,CASRGQGAYNEQFF
TRBV6-2/TRBV6-3,CASSHRGTDTQYF
TRBV7-9,CASSSGTGGQETQYF
TRBV11-1,CASSFGGSYEQYF
TRBV7-8,CASSLDLGGFPFF
TRBV5-1,CATRVYGAGTDTQYF
TRBV5-3,CARSFPNRGRMASYSNQPQHF
TRBV7-9,CASSLAGRGGEQYF
TRBV5-5,CASSIAGRTDTQYF
TRBV18,CASSPDGKAFF
TRBV28,CASSRDSGNTIYF
TRBV10-3,CAISLLAGGGSYEQYF
TRBV5-1,CASSNDDRDQNEQFF
TRBV2,CASSEGGSKYEQYF
TRBV11-3,CASSLRGLGKETQYF
TRBV7-2,CASSRRTSGSSTGELFF
TRBV5-6,CASSLESWGGAVYEQYF
TRBV20-1,CSASIHSNYEQYF
TRBV5-6,CASSPASGRMGGGNIQYF
TRBV18,CASSPSENTEAFF
TRBV24-1,CATGGDGPGTQYF
TRBV12-3/TRBV12-4,CASSFGGGQTQYF
TRBV28,CASSEKANYGYTF
TRBV4-1,CASSPGTSPIDAQYF
TRBV7-9,CASSVKRGFTSYEQYF
TRBV2,CASRRTGTSGGADTQYF
TRBV14,CASRRTSGGNTGELFF
TRBV6-5,CASGDRGRGCTF
TRBV5-1,CASSSSSGGIYNEQFF
TRBV2,CATKRDFNTGELFF
TRBV7-4,CASSLVLAGLFF
TRBV5-1,CASKAYRGDEQYF
TRBV7-9,CASSLRDSSYEQYF
TRBV7-9,CASSLVRDTEAFF
TRBV6-5,CASRAGRHGEYF
TRBV7-8,CASSLSIRATGVQPQHF
TRBV7-2,CASRPDGINSPLHF
TRBV13,CASSLRTTNEKLFF
TRBV24-1,CATSPSPYYGYTF
TRBV15,CATSRDGGMGQPQHF
TRBV7-3,CASSLVGLGSGNSPLHF
TRBV3-1/TRBV3-2,CASSLLASSDTQYF
TRBV6-1,CASSEGPSAGDTQYF